The rows below give T cell receptor beta chains drawn from one sample of a study of beta chain features in type 1 diabetes. The table came from immunoSEQ multiplex PCR; TCRdb's copy has only in-frame clones and leaves some out. The table lists roughly 240,000 clones, 55% to 70% of them singletons, with approximately 0.05% in the top ten. The source material was naive CD4+ T cells from blood. All receptors come from a man aged 25 to 45 in good health. Both conserved end residues are part of each CDR3. Fields, in order: V gene, clone size, D gene, J gene, CDR3 DNA, CDR3 protein. The D gene is left open where the match is weak. Clone size is shown for a subset of rows, as once, few, many or a class of expanded clone.

>TRBV7-8|NA|NA|TRBJ2-7
TGTGCCAGCAGCCCAGGAGGGACTCTCTACGAGCAGTACTTC
CASSPGGTLYEQYF
>TRBV30|few|TRBD2|TRBJ2-7
TGTGCCTGGAGGGAGACTAGCGGGAGGGCCTACGAGCAGTACTTC
CAWRETSGRAYEQYF
>TRBV25-1|few|TRBD1|TRBJ1-2
TGTGCCAGCAGTCCCCGGGAGGGACAGAACTATGGCTACACCTTC
CASSPREGQNYGYTF
>TRBV30|few|NA|TRBJ2-3
TGTGCCTGGAGTGTACAGGCGGCTACGCAGTATTTT
CAWSVQAATQYF
>TRBV30|few|TRBD2|TRBJ2-3
TGTGCCTGGAGACTAGGCGGGGGGATCACAGATACGCAGTATTTT
CAWRLGGGITDTQYF
>TRBV10-3|NA|NA|TRBJ2-6
TGTGCCACCGAGGGTGGTGGGGCCAACGTCCTGACTTTC
CATEGGGANVLTF
>TRBV30|few|TRBD2|TRBJ2-3
TGTGCCTGGACACTAGCGGTCCATTGGGATACGCAGTATTTT
CAWTLAVHWDTQYF
>TRBV2|NA|NA|TRBJ2-3
TGTGCCAGCTCAGAGGCCCGGGACTTCACAGATACGCAGTATTTT
CASSEARDFTDTQYF
>TRBV5-4|NA|NA|TRBJ2-5
TGTGCCAGCAGCTTCTCAAGTGTGACCCAGTACTTC
CASSFSSVTQYF
>TRBV4-3|NA|TRBD2|TRBJ2-1
TGCGCCAGCAGCCAAGAATTTTCGCTAGCGGGAGTTGAGCAGTTCTTC
CASSQEFSLAGVEQFF
>TRBV6-5|NA|NA|TRBJ2-3
TGTGCCAGCAACGCGGAGGGAAACACAGATACGCAGTATTTT
CASNAEGNTDTQYF
>TRBV7-2|NA|NA|TRBJ2-1
TGTGCCAGCAGCCTGGGGGTAGGGAATGAGCAGTTCTTC
CASSLGVGNEQFF
>TRBV5-1|few|NA|TRBJ2-3
TGCGCCAGCAGCTTGCAACAGAACACAGATACGCAGTATTTT
CASSLQQNTDTQYF
>TRBV20-1|NA|NA|TRBJ2-1
TGCAGTGCTGGAAATGAGCAGTTCTTC
CSAGNEQFF
>TRBV18|NA|TRBD2|TRBJ2-1
TGTGCCAGCTCACCATTAACTAGCGGGAGGAATGAGCAGTTCTTC
CASSPLTSGRNEQFF
>TRBV13|NA|NA|TRBJ1-1
TGTGCCAGCAGCCCCCAAGCCGGCCTGGGGGGCTCTGAAGCTTTCTTT
CASSPQAGLGGSEAFF
>TRBV7-9|NA|NA|TRBJ2-5
TGTGCCAGCAGCTTAGGCACTCAGCAAGAGACCCAGTACTTC
CASSLGTQQETQYF
>TRBV25-1|NA|TRBD1|TRBJ2-2
TGTGCCAGCAGTGGCCGGGACAGGGACACCGGGGAGCTGTTTTTT
CASSGRDRDTGELFF
>TRBV30|few|NA|TRBJ1-1
TGTGCCTGGAGTGTTTCAATGAACACTGAAGCTTTCTTT
CAWSVSMNTEAFF
>TRBV25-1|NA|NA|TRBJ1-6
TGTGCCAGCAGTGATGCTGGGTCACCCCTCCACTTT
CASSDAGSPLHF
>TRBV29-1|NA|NA|TRBJ2-7
TGCAGCGTTGCGGGCCTAAGGGAAGGACTTGACGAGCAGTACTTC
CSVAGLREGLDEQYF
>TRBV29-1|NA|TRBD1|TRBJ2-7
TGCAGCGCCTACAGGGACAGCTCCTACGAGCAGTACTTC
CSAYRDSSYEQYF
>TRBV28|NA|NA|TRBJ2-7
TGTGCCAGCGTTGATCGGGGGAATCTATACGAGCAGTACTTC
CASVDRGNLYEQYF
>TRBV25-1|NA|NA|TRBJ2-3
TGTGCCAGCAAGAGCGAGCTGACAGATACGCAGTATTTT
CASKSELTDTQYF
>TRBV7-9|few|TRBD2|TRBJ2-1
TGTGCCAGCAGCGTCTCACTAGCGGGGATTTACAATGAGCAGTTCTTC
CASSVSLAGIYNEQFF
>TRBV5-4|NA|NA|TRBJ2-6
TGTGCCAGCAGCACCGGGAGAAGGGACGGGGCCAACGTCCTGACTTTC
CASSTGRRDGANVLTF
>TRBV7-2|NA|TRBD2|TRBJ2-7
TGTGCCAGCAGCATGGGACTAGCGGGAGCGGTCGAGCAGTACTTC
CASSMGLAGAVEQYF
>TRBV28|NA|NA|TRBJ2-3
TGTGCCAGCGTGGCGGGGTCCACAGATACGCAGTATTTT
CASVAGSTDTQYF
>TRBV29-1|few|NA|TRBJ1-4
TGCAGCGTGGATGTAGGGGAAAAACTGTTTTTT
CSVDVGEKLFF
>TRBV30|few|NA|TRBJ2-7
TGTGCCTGGAGTCACAGCCCAGGCCGCTACGAGCAGTACTTC
CAWSHSPGRYEQYF
>TRBV5-4|NA|NA|TRBJ2-3
TGTGCCAGCAGCTTGGTTTTAACAGGTGATACGCAGTATTTT
CASSLVLTGDTQYF
>TRBV30|NA|NA|TRBJ1-2
TGTGCCTGGACTCCCCAGGTCTATGGCTACACCTTC
CAWTPQVYGYTF